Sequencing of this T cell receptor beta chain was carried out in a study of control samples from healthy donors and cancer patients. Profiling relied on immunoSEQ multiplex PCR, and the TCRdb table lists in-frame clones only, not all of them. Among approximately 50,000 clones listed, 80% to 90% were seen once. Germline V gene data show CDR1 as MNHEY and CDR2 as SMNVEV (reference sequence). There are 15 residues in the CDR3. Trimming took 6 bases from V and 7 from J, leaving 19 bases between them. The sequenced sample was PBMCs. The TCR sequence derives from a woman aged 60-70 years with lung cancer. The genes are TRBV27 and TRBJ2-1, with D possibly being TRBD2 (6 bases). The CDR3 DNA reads TGTGCCAGCAGCCCCCTCGGGGCGGGAAGGAATGAGCAGTTCTTC. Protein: CASSPLGAGRNEQFF.